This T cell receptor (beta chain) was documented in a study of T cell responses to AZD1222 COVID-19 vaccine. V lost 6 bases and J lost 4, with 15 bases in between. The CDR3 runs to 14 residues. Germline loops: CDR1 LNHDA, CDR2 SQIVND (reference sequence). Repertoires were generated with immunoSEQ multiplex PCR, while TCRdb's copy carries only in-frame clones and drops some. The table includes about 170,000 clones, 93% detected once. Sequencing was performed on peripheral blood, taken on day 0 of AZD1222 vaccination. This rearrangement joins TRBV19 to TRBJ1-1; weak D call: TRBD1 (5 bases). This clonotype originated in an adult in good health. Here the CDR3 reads CASRGRDGATEAFF. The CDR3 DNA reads TGTGCCAGTAGAGGCCGGGACGGGGCCACTGAAGCTTTCTTT.